These 5 T cell receptor beta chains originate from one sample sequenced in a study of blood T cell repertoires in COVID-19 (dated by TCRdb to 2018 to 2020). Libraries were made using the immunoSEQ multiplex PCR assay. TCRdb re-hosts the immuneACCESS table, in-frame sequences only. Its copies lack some clones; in the studies checked, an unresolved V gene accounts for under half of them, and the cause for the rest is not known. Counted in this sample were about 93,000 clones; around four fifths of them appeared once. Roughly 16% of the sample lies in the top ten. The sequenced material came from peripheral blood. The receptors here all came from a human donor in a cohort sampled during active COVID-19.

V gene TRBV3-1 (or the pseudogene TRBV3-2) combines with J gene TRBJ1-2, with TRBD1 matching 12 bases. CDR1 and CDR2 from the germline V gene are LGHDT and YNNKEL (reference sequence). V gave up 4 bases and J gave up 8 bases; unmatched junction bases: 11. The length of the CDR3 is 16 residues. The CDR3 DNA follows: TGTGCCAGCAGCCCCAGAGGGGGACAGGGGGCAGGGGGCTACACCTTC. Its protein product is CASSPRGGQGAGGYTF.

V gene TRBV29-1 combines with J gene TRBJ1-2, with unresolved D. CDR1 SQVTM and CDR2 ANQGSEA come from the germline V gene. V was clipped by 1 base and J by 6 bases, with 6 bases between them. The CDR3 is 11 residues long. DNA for the CDR3: TGCAGCGTTGAAGGACGGGATGGCTACACCTTC. This gives the protein CSVEGRDGYTF.

This chain uses TRBV28 with TRBJ2-3; 11 bases match TRBD2. CDR1 and CDR2 from the germline V gene are MDHEN and SYDVKM. The CDR3 loop spans 15 amino acids. The junction had 7 bases not matched to a gene; V was cut back by 3 bases and J by 8 bases. Here the CDR3 reads CASSFGLAGGGTQYF. The CDR3 coding sequence is TGTGCCAGCAGTTTCGGTCTAGCGGGGGGAGGTACGCAGTATTTT. The full variable domain, rest sourced from reference TRBV28 and TRBJ2-3, is DVKVTQSSRYLVKRTGEKVFLECVQDMDHENMFWYRQDPGLGLRLIYFSYDVKMKEKGDIPEGYSVSREKKERFSLILESASTNQTSMYLCASSFGLAGGGTQYFGPGTRLTVL.

This chain joins TRBV11-3 and TRBJ2-1; 8 bases fit TRBD1. The CDR3 extends over 16 amino acids. J was trimmed by 3 bases and V by 2 bases; bases with no gene match: 6. Germline V gene lookup returns CDR1 SGHNT and CDR2 YENEEA. The CDR3 region is CASSLSRGHGYNEQFF. The CDR3, as DNA: TGTGCCAGCAGCTTAAGCAGGGGGCACGGCTACAATGAGCAGTTCTTC.

The chain employs TRBV9 and TRBJ1-3; 7 positions agree with TRBD1. Trimming at V came to 4 bases and at J to 2 bases, leaving 6 bases not matched to a gene. Germline-derived CDR1 and CDR2 are SGDLS and YYNGEE. CDR3 size: 15 residues. The CDR3 region has the DNA TGTGCCAGCAGCCAACAGGGGATACCTGGAAACACCATATATTTT. It codes for CASSQQGIPGNTIYF.